This entry lists 16 T cell receptor beta chains sequenced from one sample in a study of CD8+CD57+ T cells in acquired aplastic anemia. CDR3 and TCR beta VDJ profiling relied on genomic DNA as the template. One entry per CDR3 protein, called by TCRdb with MiXCR from the reads. This table holds hundreds of thousands of distinct CDR3 sequences, around 72% found once. Sequencing was done on a sample of sorted CD4+, CD8+, or CD8+CD57+ T cells (not recorded which) from PBMCs. These receptor sequences come from a human donor in good health, serving as a control.

This rearrangement joins TRBV12-3 or TRBV12-4 to TRBJ1-3; D is unclear. The CDR3 spans 14 residues. V gave up 9 bases and J gave up 3 bases, with 15 bases separating them. The CDR3 coding sequence is TGTGCCAGTACCTCCCGGACGGATGGAAACACCATATATTTT. Translation gives CASTSRTDGNTIYF.

CDR3 coding DNA: TGTGCCAGCGGCAGGGACAGCTCCTACGAGCAGTACTTC. Its protein is CASGRDSSYEQYF. J is TRBJ2-7 and V is TRBV12-3 or TRBV12-4; 7 bases are a match to TRBD1. The CDR3 has 13 residues. The J segment lost 0 bases and the V segment lost 8 bases, leaving 4 bases of the junction unmatched.

The chain links TRBV12-3 or TRBV12-4 to TRBJ2-2; no reliable D call. Trimming left V 7 bases short and J 4 bases short, with 10 bases between. This CDR3 is built from 13 residues. CDR3 DNA sequence: TGTGCCAGCACCGAACGCTCCACCGGGGAGCTGTTTTTT. It translates to CASTERSTGELFF.

The chain links TRBV5-1 to TRBJ2-7, with TRBD2 as a possible D gene (7 bases). V was trimmed by 3 bases and J by 4 bases, leaving 14 bases between them. The CDR3 runs 14 residues. Per germline, CDR1 SGHRS and CDR2 YFSETQ. CDR3 DNA sequence: TGCGCCAGCAGCTGGTCGGGGGGCGGGTACGAGCAGTACTTC. Amino acids: CASSWSGGGYEQYF.

The chain couples TRBV5-1 to TRBJ2-2, with D possibly being TRBD1 (7 bases). This CDR3 is 14 amino acids long. The V end was cut by 4 bases, the J end by 10 bases, with 17 bases between. Germline V CDR1 and CDR2: SGHRS, YFSETQ. The CDR3 nucleotides are TGCGCCAGCAGCACCCAGGGGGGAGAGACGGAGCTGTTTTTT. This translates into CASSTQGGETELFF.

The rearrangement joins TRBV9 to TRBJ1-6; TRBD1 matches at 8 bases. Per the germline V gene, CDR1 is SGDLS and CDR2 is YYNGEE. Trimming cost V 4 bases and J 7 bases; bases outside gene matches: 13. The CDR3 is 17 amino acids. This CDR3 reads CASSTNPGGSENSPLHF. The CDR3 DNA sequence: TGTGCCAGCAGCACCAATCCAGGGGGCTCGGAAAATTCACCCCTCCACTTT.

This clonotype was detected only once. Relative to the germline gene, one junction end is altered; a read error may explain this. The rearrangement joins TRBV7-2 to TRBJ2-1; D not resolved. Germline values: CDR1 SGHTA, CDR2 FQGNSA. The CDR3 is 16 amino acids. The CDR3 reads CASSLPQRHGDTPQHF. The CDR3 DNA reads as TGTGCCAGCAGCTTACCGCAGAGACATGGTGATACTCCCCAGCACTTT.

The chain carries TRBV14 and TRBJ2-7; possibly TRBD1 for D (5 bases). The CDR3 runs 14 residues. Trimming stripped 5 bases from V and 11 bases from J, with 22 bases between. The germline gives CDR1 SGHDN, CDR2 FVKESK. The CDR3 DNA reads TGTGCCAGCAGCGTATGCCTCGCGAGGACAATGGAGTACTTC. Translated, it gives CASSVCLARTMEYF. The entire variable domain, with the rest obtained from reference TRBV14 and TRBJ2-7, is as follows: EAGVTQFPSHSVIEKGQTVTLRCDPISGHDNLYWYRRVMGKEIKFLLHFVKESKQDESGMPNNRFLAERTGGTYSTLKVQPAELEDSGVYFCASSVCLARTMEYFGPGTRLTVT.

Details on this clonotype: Likely a read error: the CDR3 ends without its conserved phenylalanine or tryptophan. No DNA is shown, since the ends of the CDR3 on it are uncertain; the CDR3 is the one TCRdb lists. The J gene is TRBJ2-5, the V gene TRBV9. The CDR3 extends over 12 residues, inclusive of both ends. Germline CDR1 is SGDLS and CDR2 is YYNGEE. CDR3 amino acids: CASSVGTGSQQY.

The chain uses TRBV7-2 and TRBJ1-3; the D is unclear. The CDR3 contains 15 residues. The germline V gene encodes CDR1 SGHTA and CDR2 FQGNSA. Trimming removed 5 bases at V and 16 bases at J, with 27 bases between. CDR3 DNA: TGTGCCAGCAGCCCGGAGTATTCACCCCTCCACTTTATGTATTTT. Translated: CASSPEYSPLHFMYF.

As for this clonotype: Since the CDR3 does not end with the conserved phenylalanine or tryptophan, this likely comes from a read error. The DNA is left out, because the CDR3 cannot be placed on it with certainty; the CDR3 is given as TCRdb lists it. The chain recombines TRBV10-1 with TRBJ1-6. The CDR3 sequence runs 16 residues, both termini included. The V gene's germline CDR1 is WNHNN and CDR2 SYGVQD (reference sequence). CDR3 sequence reads: CASSECQGAENTRRHS.

Comments on this clonotype: Compared with germline, one end of the junction differs, possibly owing to a read error. The V call is TRBV7-2, the J call TRBJ2-2; TRBD1 matches 7 bases. The germline V gene encodes CDR1 SGHTA and CDR2 FQGNSA. The CDR3 is 15 amino acids. DNA of the CDR3: TGTGCCAGCAGCTTCTGGACAGGTGTGCAGGGCGAGCAGTTTTTT. Translated: CASSFWTGVQGEQFF. The full variable domain, with the rest looked up from reference TRBV7-2 and TRBJ2-2, is GAGVSQSPSNKVTEKGKDVELRCDPISGHTALYWYRQSLGQGLEFLIYFQGNSAPDKSGLPSDRFSAERTGGSVSTLTIQRTQQEDSAVYLCASSFWTGVQGEQFFGEGSRLTVL.

The V and J genes are TRBV7-4 and TRBJ2-3; D ambiguous. The CDR3 length is 15 residues. Trimming took off 6 bases at V and 0 bases at J, with 13 bases between the two ends. Germline V gene lookup returns CDR1 SGHVT and CDR2 SQSDAQ. In DNA, the CDR3 is TGTGCCAGCAGTTCGCCCGACTTTAGCACAGATACGCAGTATTTT. Translated: CASSSPDFSTDTQYF.

Comments on this clonotype: A much larger clone sits a single nucleotide away, making a read error possible. The gene calls are TRBV5-1 and TRBJ2-3; D is uncertain. Germline lookup yields CDR1 SGHRS and CDR2 YFSETQ. V was cut by 3 bases and J by 3 bases, with 11 bases left in between. The CDR3 covers 14 residues. The CDR3 reads CASSWADGTDTQYF. CDR3 nucleotide sequence: TGCGCCAGCAGCTGGGCCGACGGAACAGATACGCAGTATTTT.

This clonotype was observed a handful of times. The gene calls are TRBV2 and TRBJ2-7; D is ambiguous. The V gene lost 0 bases and the J gene lost 3 bases, with 9 bases spanning the gap. CDR1 and CDR2 (germline): SNHLY, FYNNEI. The CDR3 loop spans 14 amino acids. CDR3 coding DNA: TGTGCCAGCAGTGAAGCGCTTCTGAGCTACGAGCAGTACTTC. It is translated as CASSEALLSYEQYF.

Comment on this clonotype: The junction does not match germline at one end; this may be a read error. This rearrangement joins TRBV7-2 to TRBJ1-5, with a possible D match to TRBD1 (5 bases). Per the germline V gene, CDR1 is SGHTA and CDR2 is FQGNSA. This CDR3 has 13 amino acids. The CDR3 sequence is CASSPASGVPDTF. In nucleotides, the CDR3 is TGTGCCAGCAGCCCAGCTTCGGGGGTGCCCGACACCTTT.